Listed here are 26 T cell receptor beta chains from one sample, sequenced in a study of T-cell reconstitution after alpha-beta-depleted transplantation in children. Unique molecular identifiers were used in preparing the TCRbeta library. TCRdb called the PCR reads again in MiXCR, with one record for every CDR3 protein. The data show about 300,000 distinct CDR3 sequences, 10% seen once. Material: PBMCs, obtained before TCRalphabeta/CD19-depleted stem cell transplant. The receptors come from a boy less than two years old with acute myeloid leukemia, due to receive a stem cell transplant.

This clonotype was found a few times. The chain joins TRBV6-5 to TRBJ1-5, with TRBD1 identical over 7 bases. Germline V gene sequence: CDR1 MNHEY, CDR2 SVGAGI. V gave up 0 bases and J gave up 0 bases; unmatched junction bases: 2. CDR3 size: 16 residues. The CDR3 loop is CASSYSGDSSNQPQHF. In nucleotides, the CDR3 is TGTGCCAGCAGTTACTCGGGGGACAGTAGCAATCAGCCCCAGCATTTT.

This clonotype was counted a few times. The rearrangement links TRBV12-3 or TRBV12-4 to TRBJ1-2, with TRBD1 identical over 10 bases. This CDR3 has 14 amino acids. V was clipped by 3 bases and J by 8 bases; unmatched bases: 6. CDR3 residues: CASSLTGGEPGYTF. CDR3 DNA: TGTGCCAGCAGTTTGACAGGGGGCGAGCCCGGCTACACCTTC.

Of note for this clonotype: Because the CDR3 is missing its conserved closing phenylalanine or tryptophan, this is likely a read error. The chain uses TRBV13 and TRBJ1-5; D not certain. The length of the CDR3 is 15 residues. Trimming took 0 bases from V and 3 from J, leaving 9 bases between them. The germline gives CDR1 PRHDT, CDR2 FYEKMQ (reference sequence). CDR3: CASSLGARSNQPQHS. The CDR3 nucleotides read TGTGCCAGCAGCTTAGGGGCGCGATCCAATCAGCCCCAGCATTCT.

This clonotype occurred a few times. For the CDR3, the DNA is TGTGCCAGCAGTTACTCGGACAGGGGGCTAATCTCTGGGGCCAACGTCCTGACTTTC. Translation: CASSYSDRGLISGANVLTF. The chain uses TRBV6-5 and TRBJ2-6, with 11 positions matching TRBD1. Per germline, CDR1 MNHEY and CDR2 SVGAGI. CDR3 length equals 19 residues. V lost 0 bases, J lost 0 bases, and 4 bases stayed unmatched.

The table lists this clonotype with many counts. The chain is built from TRBV7-9 and TRBJ2-1; 7 bases match TRBD2. V was pared by 1 base and J by 6 bases, with 9 bases of the junction left unmatched. CDR1 and CDR2 from the germline V gene are SEHNR and FQNEAQ (reference sequence). CDR3 size: 16 residues. CDR3: CASSLDRAGPPNEQFF. The CDR3 DNA follows: TGTGCCAGCAGCTTAGATCGAGCGGGACCCCCCAATGAGCAGTTCTTC.

The chain links TRBV28 to TRBJ2-1; 14 nucleotides agree with TRBD2. V trimming: 6 bases; J trimming: 12 bases; junction bases outside the gene matches: 25. CDR1 is MDHEN, CDR2 SYDVKM, per germline. The length of the CDR3 is 20 residues. This CDR3 is CASRPTRPLPPTSGGAGQFF. The CDR3 DNA is TGTGCCAGCAGGCCCACCCGACCCCTTCCACCGACTAGCGGGGGGGCCGGGCAGTTCTTC.

This clonotype has a count of ten or more. The chain links TRBV12-3 or TRBV12-4 to TRBJ2-4; D gene ambiguous. V lost 5 bases to trimming and J lost 1 base, with 15 bases between them. CDR3 size: 16 residues. CDR3 in DNA: TGTGCCAGCAGTCCCGGAGAGGTTGAGGCCAAAAACATTCAGTACTTC. Amino acid sequence: CASSPGEVEAKNIQYF.

The table lists this clonotype with many counts. J is TRBJ2-5 and V is TRBV12-3 or TRBV12-4; perhaps TRBD1 as D (5 bases). This CDR3 has 14 residues. V was cut by 5 bases and J by 2 bases, with 12 bases left in between. CDR3 in DNA: TGTGCCAGCAGTCGGACACCCCGACAAGAGACCCAGTACTTC. Residues: CASSRTPRQETQYF.

V is TRBV9 and J is TRBJ2-1; 11 bases fit TRBD2. The J segment lost 6 bases and the V segment lost 3 bases, leaving 5 bases of the junction unmatched. The CDR3 spans 15 residues. Germline V CDR1 and CDR2: SGDLS, YYNGEE. In DNA form, the CDR3 reads TGTGCCAGCAGCGCCATGGGGACTAGCGGCAATGAGCAGTTCTTC. This encodes CASSAMGTSGNEQFF.

Concerning this clonotype itself: This may be a read error: a much more frequent sequence differs by one nucleotide. The chain uses TRBV24-1 and TRBJ2-1; no clear D. The CDR3 spans 15 residues. V was shortened by 0 bases and J by 7 bases, with 12 bases between the two germline ends. CDR1 KGHDR and CDR2 SFDVKD come from the germline V gene. The DNA for the CDR3 is TGTGCCACCAGTGATTTGGAAACTAACGGGAATGAGCAGTTCTTC. Encoded protein: CATSDLETNGNEQFF.

This clonotype has at least ten counts. The chain uses TRBV28 and TRBJ2-3, with D perhaps TRBD2 (5 bases). The CDR3 runs 17 residues. V lost 5 bases, J lost 4 bases, and 22 bases lay in between. In germline, CDR1 is MDHEN, CDR2 SYDVKM. This CDR3 is CASSAIPTTGFPDTQYF. Written as DNA, the CDR3 is TGTGCCAGCAGTGCAATACCGACTACCGGGTTCCCAGATACGCAGTATTTT.

This clonotype was seen at least ten times. The rearrangement links TRBV4-3 to TRBJ2-7; 9 positions match TRBD1. The germline gives CDR1 LGHNA, CDR2 YSLEER. The CDR3 runs to 16 residues. V trimming: 1 base; J trimming: 4 bases; junction bases outside the gene matches: 8. The CDR3 DNA is TGCGCCAGCAGCCAAGGCGCCTCGACAGGGGGTTACGAGCAGTACTTC. Translation gives CASSQGASTGGYEQYF.

Many counts were recorded for this clonotype. The chain combines TRBV4-1 with TRBJ2-1; 8 bases are shared with TRBD1. The germline V gene has CDR1 MGHRA and CDR2 YSYEKL. The CDR3 contains 13 residues. Trimming at V came to 4 bases and at J to 8 bases, leaving 4 bases not matched to a gene. The DNA of the CDR3 is TGCGCCAGCAGCCGGACAGGGATGGATGAGCAGTTCTTC. Residues: CASSRTGMDEQFF.

At least ten counts were recorded for this clonotype. The rearrangement joins TRBV12-3 or TRBV12-4 to TRBJ1-4; maybe TRBD1 (6 bases). This CDR3 region has 15 residues. Trimming stripped 5 bases from V and 8 bases from J, with 18 bases between. CDR3 region: CASSLQGGFGEKLFF. CDR3 in DNA: TGTGCCAGCAGTCTCCAAGGGGGGTTCGGGGAAAAACTGTTTTTT.

This clonotype showed up many times. The V gene is TRBV12-3 or TRBV12-4, the J gene TRBJ2-5, with 13 positions matching TRBD2. Unmatched junction bases numbered 9, after V lost 3 bases and J lost 5 bases. This CDR3 has 17 residues. CDR3 sequence reads: CASSFLGTSGAEETQYF. In DNA, the CDR3 is TGTGCCAGCAGTTTCCTAGGGACTAGCGGGGCAGAGGAGACCCAGTACTTC.

This clonotype has a handful of counts. The chain carries TRBV10-3 and TRBJ2-7; no definite D call. Per the germline V gene, CDR1 is ENHRY and CDR2 is SYGVKD. The V and J ends lost 10 bases and 0 bases respectively, with 7 bases between them. The CDR3 is made up of 11 amino acids. As DNA, the CDR3 is TGTGCCACAAGAAGCTCCTACGAGCAGTACTTC. It encodes CATRSSYEQYF.

There are a few counts of this clonotype. The chain links TRBV5-1 to TRBJ1-1; 8 bases match TRBD1. V trimming: 1 base; J trimming: 5 bases; junction bases outside the gene matches: 1. The CDR3 has 13 amino acids. Per the germline V gene, CDR1 is SGHRS and CDR2 is YFSETQ. CDR3 sequence reads: CASSLRQGTEAFF. The CDR3 DNA reads as TGCGCCAGCAGCTTGAGACAGGGGACTGAAGCTTTCTTT.

This clonotype was recorded a few times. The chain uses TRBV6-1 and TRBJ1-2; maybe TRBD1 (5 bases). The CDR3 length is 14 residues. The germline V and J ends were trimmed by 4 bases and 7 bases, with 16 bases remaining between them. Germline V lookup: CDR1 MNHNS, CDR2 SASEGT. The CDR3 spells CASSAGTDGGGYTF. The CDR3 DNA reads as TGTGCCAGCAGTGCCGGGACGGACGGCGGTGGCTACACCTTC.

This clonotype was recorded many times. The genes are TRBV6-2 or TRBV6-3 and TRBJ1-5; D is uncertain. Between the trimmed V and J ends, which lost 2 bases and 4 bases, there was a span of 9 bases. The CDR3 contains 14 residues. Germline CDR1 reads MNHEY; CDR2 reads SVGEGT. CDR3: CASSYPTANQPQHF. The CDR3 DNA sequence: TGTGCCAGCAGTTACCCGACCGCGAATCAGCCCCAGCATTTT.

This clonotype was found many times. The chain carries TRBV28 and TRBJ2-5, with 7 bases identical to TRBD2. This CDR3 is 17 amino acids long. The germline V gene has CDR1 MDHEN and CDR2 SYDVKM. The ends lost 1 base at V and 5 bases at J; junction bases unmatched: 13. The CDR3: CASSLYAGLLAQETQYF. The CDR3 DNA reads TGTGCCAGCAGTTTATACGCGGGACTATTGGCGCAGGAGACCCAGTACTTC.

This clonotype was observed a handful of times. V is TRBV5-4 and J is TRBJ1-5; TRBD1 matches at 7 bases. The CDR3 is made up of 14 amino acids. V lost 4 bases to trimming and J lost 5 bases; unmatched junction nucleotides: 6. Per the germline V gene, CDR1 is SGHNT and CDR2 is YYREEE (reference sequence). The CDR3 spells CASSPRQGDQPQHF. In DNA form, the CDR3 reads TGTGCCAGCAGCCCCCGACAGGGTGATCAGCCCCAGCATTTT.

This clonotype was detected a few times. V is TRBV5-1 and J is TRBJ2-5; tentatively, D is TRBD1 or TRBD2 (5 bases each). This CDR3 has 15 residues. V gave up 4 bases and J gave up 2 bases, with 15 bases separating them. Germline lookup yields CDR1 SGHRS and CDR2 YFSETQ. CDR3 sequence reads: CASSPEAGIQETQYF. CDR3 in DNA: TGCGCCAGCAGCCCGGAGGCAGGGATACAAGAGACCCAGTACTTC.

This clonotype appeared a few times. This chain uses TRBV10-2 with TRBJ2-7, with 7 bases lining up with TRBD2. The CDR3 contains 14 residues. The trim removed 7 bases at V and 0 bases at J, leaving 6 bases unmatched. Germline loops: CDR1 WSHSY, CDR2 SAAADI. CDR3 sequence: CASTGLDSSYEQYF. The CDR3 DNA reads as TGCGCCAGCACCGGACTAGATAGCTCCTACGAGCAGTACTTC.

The chain is built from TRBV12-3 or TRBV12-4 and TRBJ2-5; perhaps D is TRBD1 or TRBD2 (5 bases each). V was clipped by 6 bases and J by 2 bases, with 7 bases between them. The CDR3 spans 12 residues. The CDR3 loop reads CASSGAQETQYF. The DNA of the CDR3 is TGTGCCAGCAGCGGGGCACAAGAGACCCAGTACTTC.

This clonotype was seen repeatedly, ten times or more. This rearrangement joins TRBV28 to TRBJ1-5, with TRBD1 as a possible D gene (5 bases). CDR1 MDHEN and CDR2 SYDVKM come from the germline V gene. The length of the CDR3 is 14 residues. V was shortened by 4 bases and J by 3 bases, with 10 bases between the two germline ends. The CDR3 DNA follows: TGTGCCAGCAGTTCGGGACCTTCCAATCAGCCCCAGCATTTT. This gives the protein CASSSGPSNQPQHF.

This clonotype was recorded at least ten times. V and J are TRBV5-1 and TRBJ2-2; weak D call: TRBD2 (5 bases). The CDR3 has 13 residues. The germline V gene has CDR1 SGHRS and CDR2 YFSETQ. V lost 4 bases to trimming and J lost 7 bases, with 11 bases between them. The CDR3 sequence is CASSPGFGGELFF. For the CDR3, the DNA is TGCGCCAGCAGCCCGGGGTTCGGCGGGGAGCTGTTTTTT.